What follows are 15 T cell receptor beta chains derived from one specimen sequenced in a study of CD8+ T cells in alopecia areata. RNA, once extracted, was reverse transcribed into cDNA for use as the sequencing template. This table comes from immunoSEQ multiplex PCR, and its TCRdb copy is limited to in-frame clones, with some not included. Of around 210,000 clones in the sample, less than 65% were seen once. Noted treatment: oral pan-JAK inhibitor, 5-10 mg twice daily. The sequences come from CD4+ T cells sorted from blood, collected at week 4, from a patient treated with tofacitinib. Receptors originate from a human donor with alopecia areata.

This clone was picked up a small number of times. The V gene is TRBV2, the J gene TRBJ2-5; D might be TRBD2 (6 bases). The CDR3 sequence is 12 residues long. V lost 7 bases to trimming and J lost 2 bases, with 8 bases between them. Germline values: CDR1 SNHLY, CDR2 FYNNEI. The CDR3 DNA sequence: TGTGCCAGCATGGCGGGGCAAGAGACCCAGTACTTC. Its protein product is CASMAGQETQYF.

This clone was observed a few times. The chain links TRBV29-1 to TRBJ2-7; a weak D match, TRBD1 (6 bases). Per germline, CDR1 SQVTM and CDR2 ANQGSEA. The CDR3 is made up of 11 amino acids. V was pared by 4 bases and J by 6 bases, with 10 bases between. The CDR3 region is CSVGDTSEQYF. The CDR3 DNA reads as TGCAGCGTTGGGGACACTAGCGAGCAGTACTTC.

CDR3 sequence: CAWSTGGLYYGYTF. DNA of the CDR3: TGTGCCTGGAGTACCGGGGGCCTTTACTATGGCTACACCTTC. The gene calls are TRBV30 and TRBJ1-2; the D gene is possibly TRBD1 (6 bases). Trimming pared 2 bases from V and 3 bases from J, leaving 13 bases between. CDR1 and CDR2 from the germline V gene are GTSNPN and SVGIG (reference sequence). The CDR3 is made up of 14 amino acids.

The CDR3 DNA follows: TGTGCCAGCAGTCCAACAGGGGCAGCTCGCACTGTTAGCAATCAGCCCCAGCATTTT. Amino acids: CASSPTGAARTVSNQPQHF. The chain employs TRBV27 and TRBJ1-5; 7 bases are a match to TRBD1. CDR1 is MNHEY and CDR2 is SMNVEV in the germline V gene (reference sequence). This CDR3 region has 19 residues. V dropped 5 bases and J dropped 0; count of bases not matched to a gene: 16.

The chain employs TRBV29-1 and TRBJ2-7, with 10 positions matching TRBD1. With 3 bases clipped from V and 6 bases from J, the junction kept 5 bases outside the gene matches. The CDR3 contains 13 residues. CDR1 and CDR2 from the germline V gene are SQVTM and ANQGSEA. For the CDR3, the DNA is TGCAGCGTTGAGGGGACAGGGGCGAGCGAGCAGTACTTC. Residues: CSVEGTGASEQYF.

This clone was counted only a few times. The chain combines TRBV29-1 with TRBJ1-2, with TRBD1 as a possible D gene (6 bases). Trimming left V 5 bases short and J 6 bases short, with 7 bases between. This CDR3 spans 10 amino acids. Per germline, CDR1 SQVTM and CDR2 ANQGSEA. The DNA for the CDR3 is TGCAGCGTTCAGGGGAATGGCTACACCTTC. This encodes CSVQGNGYTF.

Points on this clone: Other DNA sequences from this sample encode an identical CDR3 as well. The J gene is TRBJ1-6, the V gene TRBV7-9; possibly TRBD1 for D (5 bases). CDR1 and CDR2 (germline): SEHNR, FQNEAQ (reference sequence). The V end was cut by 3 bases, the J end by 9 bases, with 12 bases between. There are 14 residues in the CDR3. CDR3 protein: CASSFGQGGSPLHF. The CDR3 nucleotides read TGTGCCAGCAGCTTCGGGCAGGGCGGTTCACCCCTCCACTTT.

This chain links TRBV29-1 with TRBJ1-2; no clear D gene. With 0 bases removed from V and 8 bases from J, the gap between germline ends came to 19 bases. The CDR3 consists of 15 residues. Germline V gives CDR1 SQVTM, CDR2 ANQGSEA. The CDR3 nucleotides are TGCAGCGTTGAAGATCCTGGGAGGTTGTTTGGCGGCTACACCTTC. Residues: CSVEDPGRLFGGYTF. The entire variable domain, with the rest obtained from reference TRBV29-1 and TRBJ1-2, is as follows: SAVISQKPSRDICQRGTSLTIQCQVDSQVTMMFWYRQQPGQSLTLIATANQGSEATYESGFVIDKFPISRPNLTFSTLTVSNMSPEDSSIYLCSVEDPGRLFGGYTFGSGTRLTVV.

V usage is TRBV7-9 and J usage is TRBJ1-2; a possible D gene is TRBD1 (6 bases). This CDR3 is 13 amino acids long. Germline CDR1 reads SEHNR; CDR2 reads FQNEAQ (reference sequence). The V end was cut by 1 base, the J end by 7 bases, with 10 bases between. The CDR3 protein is CASSLGGQSGYTF. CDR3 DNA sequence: TGTGCCAGCAGCTTAGGGGGGCAGAGTGGCTACACCTTC.

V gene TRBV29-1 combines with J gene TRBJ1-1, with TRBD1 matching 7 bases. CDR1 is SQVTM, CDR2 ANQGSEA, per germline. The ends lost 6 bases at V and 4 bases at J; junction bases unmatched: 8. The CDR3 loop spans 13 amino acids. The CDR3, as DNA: TGCAGCGTCATGACAGGGACGGGCACTGAAGCTTTCTTT. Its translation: CSVMTGTGTEAFF.

Here the CDR3 DNA reads TGTGCCAGCACATGGACAGAGAAAGAGACCCAGTACTTC. It encodes CASTWTEKETQYF. The chain employs TRBV2 and TRBJ2-5; D possibly corresponds to TRBD1 (6 bases). The CDR3 loop spans 13 amino acids. V was pared by 7 bases and J by 3 bases, with 12 bases between. Germline assignment: CDR1 SNHLY and CDR2 FYNNEI.

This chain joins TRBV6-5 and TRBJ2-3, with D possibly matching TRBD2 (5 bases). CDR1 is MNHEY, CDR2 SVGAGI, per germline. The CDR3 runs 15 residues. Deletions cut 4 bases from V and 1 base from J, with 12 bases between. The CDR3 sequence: CASSFRGEGTDTQYF. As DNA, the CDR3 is TGTGCCAGCAGTTTCCGGGGTGAAGGCACAGATACGCAGTATTTT.

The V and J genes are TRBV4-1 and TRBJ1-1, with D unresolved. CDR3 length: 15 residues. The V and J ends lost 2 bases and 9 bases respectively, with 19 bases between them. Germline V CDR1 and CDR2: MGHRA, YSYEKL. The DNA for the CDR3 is TGCGCCAGCAGCCAATCCCCAGTATGGGCAGGACAAGCTTTCTTT. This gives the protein CASSQSPVWAGQAFF.

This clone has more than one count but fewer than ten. The CDR3 protein is CASSDQGEETQYF. CDR3 nucleotide sequence: TGTGCCAGTAGTGATCAGGGGGAAGAGACCCAGTACTTC. The rearrangement uses TRBV19 and TRBJ2-5; 7 bases align to TRBD1. Germline loops: CDR1 LNHDA, CDR2 SQIVND (reference sequence). CDR3 length equals 13 residues. V gave up 5 bases and J gave up 3 bases; unmatched junction bases: 3.

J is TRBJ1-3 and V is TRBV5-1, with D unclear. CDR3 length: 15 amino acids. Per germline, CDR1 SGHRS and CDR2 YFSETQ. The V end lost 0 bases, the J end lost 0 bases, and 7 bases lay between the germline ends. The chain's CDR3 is CASSLVQNSGNTIYF. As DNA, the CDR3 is TGCGCCAGCAGCTTGGTACAGAACTCTGGAAACACCATATATTTT. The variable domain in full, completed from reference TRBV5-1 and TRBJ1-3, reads KAGVTQTPRYLIKTRGQQVTLSCSPISGHRSVSWYQQTPGQGLQFLFEYFSETQRNKGNFPGRFSGRQFSNSRSEMNVSTLELGDSALYLCASSLVQNSGNTIYFGEGSWLTVV.